The clone carrying this T cell receptor beta chain turned up a few times. The sample originates from a study of T-cell reconstitution after alpha-beta-depleted transplantation in children. Germline trimming cut 3 bases from V and 6 bases from J; bases unmatched to any gene: 8. CDR3 length: 14 residues. Unique molecular identifiers were used in preparing the TCRbeta library. TCRdb re-analysed the PCR reads in MiXCR, keeping a single row per CDR3 protein. The sample lists nearly 350,000 distinct CDR3 sequences; around 15% were seen once. The sequencing here drew on PBMCs, mostly from graft donor cells, taken 360 days after TCRalphabeta/CD19-depleted stem cell transplant. The TCR originated in a male patient between 2 and 10 years old who had a stem cell transplant for acute lymphoblastic leukemia, so the T cells may come from the graft donor. The rearrangement links TRBV12-3 or TRBV12-4 to TRBJ2-7; 7 nucleotides align to TRBD1. CDR3 bases: TGTGCCAGCAGTTTTGACAGGGTACCCGGCGAGCAGTACTTC. It encodes CASSFDRVPGEQYF.